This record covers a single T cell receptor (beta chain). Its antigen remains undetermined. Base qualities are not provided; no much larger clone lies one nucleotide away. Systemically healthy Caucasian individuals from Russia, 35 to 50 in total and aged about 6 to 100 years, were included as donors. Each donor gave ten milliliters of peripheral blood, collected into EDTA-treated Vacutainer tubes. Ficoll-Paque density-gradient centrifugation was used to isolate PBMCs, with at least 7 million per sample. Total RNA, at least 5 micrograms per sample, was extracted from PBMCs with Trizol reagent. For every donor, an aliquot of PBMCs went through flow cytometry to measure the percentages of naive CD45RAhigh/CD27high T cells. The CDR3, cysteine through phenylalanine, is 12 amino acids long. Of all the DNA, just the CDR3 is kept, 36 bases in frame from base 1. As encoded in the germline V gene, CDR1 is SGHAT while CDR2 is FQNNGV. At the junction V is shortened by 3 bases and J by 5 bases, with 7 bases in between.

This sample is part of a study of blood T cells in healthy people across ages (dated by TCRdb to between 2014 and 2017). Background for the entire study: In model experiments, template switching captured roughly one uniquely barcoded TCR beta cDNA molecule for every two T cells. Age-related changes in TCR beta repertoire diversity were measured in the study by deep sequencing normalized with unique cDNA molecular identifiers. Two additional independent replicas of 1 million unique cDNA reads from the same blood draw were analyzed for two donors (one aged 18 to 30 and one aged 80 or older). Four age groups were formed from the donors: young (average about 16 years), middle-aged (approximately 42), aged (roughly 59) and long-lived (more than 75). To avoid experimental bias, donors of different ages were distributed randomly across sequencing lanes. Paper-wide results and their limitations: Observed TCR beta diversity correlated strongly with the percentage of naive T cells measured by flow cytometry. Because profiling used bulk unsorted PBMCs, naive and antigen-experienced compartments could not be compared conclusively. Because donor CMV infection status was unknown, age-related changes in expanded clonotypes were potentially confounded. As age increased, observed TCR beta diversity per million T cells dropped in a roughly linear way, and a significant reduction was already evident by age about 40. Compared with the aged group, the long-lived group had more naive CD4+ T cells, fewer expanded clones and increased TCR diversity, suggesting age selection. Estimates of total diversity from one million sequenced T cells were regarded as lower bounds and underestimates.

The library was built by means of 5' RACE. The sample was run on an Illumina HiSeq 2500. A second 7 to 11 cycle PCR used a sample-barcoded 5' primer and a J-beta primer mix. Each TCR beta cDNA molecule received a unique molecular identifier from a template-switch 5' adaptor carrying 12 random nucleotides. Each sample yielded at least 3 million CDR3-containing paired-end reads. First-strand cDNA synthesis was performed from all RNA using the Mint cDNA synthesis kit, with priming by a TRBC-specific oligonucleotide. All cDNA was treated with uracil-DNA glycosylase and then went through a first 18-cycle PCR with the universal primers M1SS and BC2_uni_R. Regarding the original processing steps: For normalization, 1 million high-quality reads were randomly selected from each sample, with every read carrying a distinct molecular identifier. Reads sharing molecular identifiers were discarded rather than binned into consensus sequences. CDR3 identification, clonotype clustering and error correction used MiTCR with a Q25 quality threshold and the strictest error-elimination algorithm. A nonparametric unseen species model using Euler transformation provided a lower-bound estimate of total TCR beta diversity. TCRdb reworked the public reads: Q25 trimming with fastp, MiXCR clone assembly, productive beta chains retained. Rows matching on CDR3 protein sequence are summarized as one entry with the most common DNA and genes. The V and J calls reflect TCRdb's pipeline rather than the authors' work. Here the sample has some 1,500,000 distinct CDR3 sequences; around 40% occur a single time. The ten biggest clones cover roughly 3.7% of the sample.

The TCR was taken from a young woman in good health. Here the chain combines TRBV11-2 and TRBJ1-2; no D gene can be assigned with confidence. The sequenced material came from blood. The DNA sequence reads TGTGCCAGCAGCTTTGAGCCTTATGGCTACACCTTC. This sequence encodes CASSFEPYGYTF.